This TCR beta chain was obtained from a study of T cell repertoires in cytomegalovirus infection. The CDR3 consists of 14 residues. V shed 0 bases and J shed 2 bases, with 7 bases lying between them. Germline V gives CDR1 SEHNR, CDR2 FQNEAQ (reference sequence). TCRdb re-derived calls from the reads in MiXCR, one entry per CDR3 protein. The table has approximately 130,000 distinct CDR3 sequences, roughly a quarter seen once. A note on this clonotype: Its specificity is unknown.

The V gene is TRBV7-9, the J gene TRBJ1-1; the D is unclear. Material: PBMCs, sequenced either directly or after in vitro stimulation (not recorded which). The TCR sequence derives from a human donor in good health (CMV status not recorded). Some clones in this sample may be carry-over from other donors' samples. The CDR3 sequence is CASSLAPVNTEAFF. CDR3 coding DNA: TGTGCCAGCAGCTTAGCGCCAGTAAACACTGAAGCTTTCTTT.